This is a list of T cell receptor beta chains from one sample in a study of identical twins. MiXCR was run by TCRdb on the 5' RACE reads, yielding one entry per CDR3 protein. The sample holds about 690,000 distinct CDR3 sequences, around 21% seen once. This same sample was also taken into another study, of T cells expressing NK-cell markers.

The sample taken for sequencing was PBMCs. All receptors derive from a woman younger than 35 in good health. Both conserved end residues are part of each CDR3. Fields, in order: J gene, V gene, clone size, D gene, CDR3 DNA, CDR3 protein. D genes are given only for firm matches. Rows may omit the clone size; those that give it use once, few, many or a size class.

>TRBJ2-3|TRBV18|.|.
TGTGCCAGCTCACCGGCCGGACAATCAGCAGATACGCAGTATTTT
CASSPAGQSADTQYF
>TRBJ2-7|TRBV6-1|few|.
TGTGCCAGCAGTAGGTCGCGGCAGTCCTACGAGCAGTACTTC
CASSRSRQSYEQYF
>TRBJ2-1|TRBV6-6|few|.
TGTGCCAGCACTTCTAGTAGGAATGAGCAGTTCTTC
CASTSSRNEQFF
>TRBJ1-5|TRBV29-1|few|TRBD1
TGCAGCGCAGTGGGACAGGGGGGACAGCCCCAGCATTTT
CSAVGQGGQPQHF
>TRBJ2-3|TRBV20-1|.|.
TGCAGTGCTGACCTAGTCGGGGCATACACAGATACGCAGTATTTT
CSADLVGAYTDTQYF
>TRBJ1-1|TRBV28|many|TRBD1
TGTGCCAGCAGTGAGGGACAGCGCGCGGAAGCTTTCTTT
CASSEGQRAEAFF
>TRBJ2-1|TRBV10-3|.|TRBD2
TGTGCCAGCATTTCGGGACTAGCGGTCGTGGGGTCCCAGTTCTTC
CASISGLAVVGSQFF
>TRBJ1-1|TRBV9|many|.
TGTGCCAGCAGCGTAGGCCCTAACACTGAAGCTTTCTTT
CASSVGPNTEAFF
>TRBJ2-1|TRBV12-3/TRBV12-4|.|.
TGTGCCAGCAGTAAAACATCTAGGGCCGGTGAGCAGTTCTTC
CASSKTSRAGEQFF
>TRBJ2-1|TRBV4-3|few|.
TGCGCCAGCAGCCAAGCCCGGGTGCTTTACAATGAGCAGTTCTTC
CASSQARVLYNEQFF
>TRBJ2-6|TRBV29-1|few|.
TGCAGCGTTGTAGCCGCTGGGGCCAACGTCCTGACTTTC
CSVVAAGANVLTF
>TRBJ2-7|TRBV5-1|.|TRBD2
TGCGCCAGCACGGTTGGACTCCGGGACTACTCCTACGAGCAGTACTTC
CASTVGLRDYSYEQYF
>TRBJ2-6|TRBV5-1|.|.
TGCGCCAGCAGCTTGGCACTCTCTGGGGCCAACGTCCTGACTTTC
CASSLALSGANVLTF
>TRBJ2-3|TRBV12-5|few|TRBD2
TGTGCTAGTGGTTTGGGATCGGGACTAGTTCAGTATTTT
CASGLGSGLVQYF
>TRBJ2-5|TRBV20-1|few|.
TGCAGTGCCCCAGTCAGGCGAATGTTTGAGACCCAGTACTTC
CSAPVRRMFETQYF
>TRBJ2-1|TRBV5-1|many|.
TGCGCCAGCAGCCCAGCCCCAACCGCCAATGAGCAGTTCTTC
CASSPAPTANEQFF
>TRBJ2-4|TRBV7-2|once|.
TGTGCCAGCAGCCCAGGGACAAGAGCCAAAAACATTCAGTACTTC
CASSPGTRAKNIQYF
>TRBJ2-7|TRBV21-1|many|.
TGTGCCAGCAGTCACAGGGGACCCGGGACTCTCACCTACGAGCAGTACTTC
CASSHRGPGTLTYEQYF
>TRBJ1-5|TRBV20-1|many|.
TGCAGTGCTAGAAAGCAGGGACTGAGCAATCAGCCCCAGCATTTT
CSARKQGLSNQPQHF
>TRBJ2-4|TRBV27|once|.
TGTGCCAGCAGTTTACTTGAGGGTCACAGAAACGTTCAGTACTTC
CASSLLEGHRNVQYF
>TRBJ1-5|TRBV29-1|few|.
TGCAGCGTTTGGGCGCAGGGGACCCAGCATTTT
CSVWAQGTQHF